This is a list of T cell receptor beta chains from one sample in a study of Ad26.COV2.S vaccination and SARS-CoV-2 variants. Only in-frame clones appear in the TCRdb table, and some are missing; sequencing was by immunoSEQ multiplex PCR. The table lists around 400,000 clones, about four fifths of them singletons. The material sequenced was peripheral blood, taken in a trial of Ad26.COV2.S vaccine versus placebo. Receptors originate from a person aged 18-65 years who received the Ad26.COV2.S COVID-19 vaccine or a placebo. Each CDR3 is given with its conserved first and last residue. D genes are given only for firm matches. Some rows mark clone size as missing; the rest say once, few, many or name a class of expanded clone.

-	TRBV15	-	TRBJ1-1	CATSPSIIAEAFF	TGTGCCACCAGCCCTAGTATTATCGCTGAAGCTTTCTTT
-	TRBV27	-	TRBJ2-7	CASSWTARYEQYF	TGTGCCAGCAGTTGGACGGCTAGGTACGAGCAGTACTTC
-	TRBV7-9	-	TRBJ1-1	CASSSSARHFGAFF	TGTGCCAGCAGCTCCAGCGCTAGGCACTTTGGAGCTTTCTTT
-	TRBV3-1/TRBV3-2	-	TRBJ2-7	CASSQAGRVYEQYF	TGTGCCAGCAGCCAAGCGGGCCGCGTCTACGAGCAGTACTTC
-	TRBV5-6	-	TRBJ1-2	CASSRLSASALYGYTF	TGTGCCAGCAGCCGTTTGTCCGCCAGTGCCCTCTATGGCTACACCTTC
-	TRBV5-6	-	TRBJ1-5	CASSLSGRFQPQHF	TGTGCCAGCAGCTTGTCAGGGAGGTTCCAGCCCCAGCATTTT
-	TRBV10-3	-	TRBJ2-6	CAISKFRALGAGANVLTF	TGTGCCATCAGTAAATTCAGGGCCTTAGGGGCCGGGGCCAACGTCCTGACTTTC
-	TRBV5-1	-	TRBJ2-7	CASSSGRYPYEQYF	TGCGCCAGCAGCTCGGGTCGGTACCCCTACGAGCAGTACTTC
once	TRBV10-2	-	TRBJ2-3	CASSFSAGNTDTQYF	TGCGCCAGCAGCTTTTCGGCGGGGAACACAGATACGCAGTATTTT
-	TRBV5-4	-	TRBJ2-1	CASSPLNPSPGRPGEQFF	TGTGCCAGCAGCCCCCTAAATCCCTCTCCGGGTAGGCCTGGGGAGCAGTTCTTC
-	TRBV7-9	-	TRBJ1-4	CASSSGTFNEKLFF	TGTGCCAGCAGCTCCGGGACGTTTAATGAAAAACTGTTTTTT
-	TRBV27	-	TRBJ1-4	CASSLSAAPNEKLFF	TGTGCCAGCAGTTTATCGGCGGCACCTAATGAAAAACTGTTTTTT
-	TRBV2	-	TRBJ1-1	CASGQRIPEAFF	TGTGCCAGCGGACAGCGCATCCCTGAAGCTTTCTTT
-	TRBV27	-	TRBJ2-7	CASSLSPSLAYEQYF	TGTGCCAGCAGTTTATCGCCCTCCCTGGCCTACGAGCAGTACTTC
-	TRBV9	-	TRBJ1-2	CASSPPLSNYGYTF	TGTGCCAGCAGCCCCCCATTGTCTAACTATGGCTACACCTTC
-	TRBV29-1	-	TRBJ1-4	CSVERQGGEKLFF	TGCAGCGTTGAACGGCAGGGTGGTGAAAAACTGTTTTTT
-	TRBV6-6	-	TRBJ1-2	CASRSLRSYGYTF	TGTGCCAGCCGGAGCCTTCGGAGCTATGGCTACACCTTC
-	TRBV7-2	-	TRBJ1-2	CASSWAAVGRNYGYTF	TGTGCCAGCAGCTGGGCGGCAGTGGGGAGAAACTATGGCTACACCTTC
few	TRBV25-1	-	TRBJ2-7	CASSIGKQQYF	TGTGCCAGCAGCATTGGGAAGCAGCAGTACTTC
-	TRBV4-1	-	TRBJ2-2	CASSLTLGRTNTGELFF	TGCGCCAGCAGCCTAACTCTAGGACGGACGAACACCGGGGAGCTGTTTTTT
-	TRBV28	-	TRBJ2-3	CASSSLGALGTDTQYF	TGTGCCAGCAGTTCATTGGGGGCGCTTGGGACAGATACGCAGTATTTT
-	TRBV27	TRBD1	TRBJ2-7	CASSAPGTGAGEQYF	TGTGCCAGCAGTGCGCCCGGGACAGGGGCGGGTGAGCAGTACTTC
-	TRBV30	-	TRBJ1-1	CAWREGGTEAFF	TGTGCCTGGAGGGAGGGAGGGACTGAAGCTTTCTTT
-	TRBV4-3	TRBD2	TRBJ2-4	CASSHSGGLKNIQYF	TGCGCCAGCAGCCATAGCGGGGGTCTCAAAAACATTCAGTACTTC
-	TRBV23-1	-	TRBJ2-3	CASPRAQGLRDTQYF	TGCGCCAGCCCCAGGGCGCAGGGGCTACGGGATACGCAGTATTTT
-	TRBV5-6	-	TRBJ2-7	CASSLTTGTYEQYF	TGTGCCAGCAGCTTGACAACGGGCACCTACGAGCAGTACTTC
-	TRBV4-2	-	TRBJ1-5	CASSQDGAGSNQPQHF	TGTGCCAGCAGCCAAGATGGGGCGGGGTCCAATCAGCCCCAGCATTTT
-	TRBV5-5	-	TRBJ1-4	CASSLGAARGNEKLFF	TGTGCCAGCAGCTTGGGGGCCGCCAGGGGTAATGAAAAACTGTTTTTT
-	TRBV4-2	-	TRBJ1-5	CASSQASGSQGLPQPQHF	TGTGCCAGCAGCCAAGCATCGGGCTCCCAAGGCTTACCTCAACCCCAGCATTTT